These T cell receptor beta chains were read from a single sample in a study of cytomegalovirus exposure and HLA in healthy donors. Assay used: immunoSEQ multiplex PCR; TCRdb lists only in-frame clones, some missing. The sample yields approximately 170,000 clones, around 78% seen once. Specimen: PBMCs. Receptors were obtained from a man aged 40-49 years in good health and CMV-seronegative. Both conserved end residues are trimmed from each CDR3. The size field is filled for only some rows; it gives once, few, many or a size class.

j_call,v_call,clone_size,cdr3_aa
TRBJ1-1,TRBV21-1,NA,ANTGVGTEAF
TRBJ2-6,TRBV2,NA,ALNSGANVLT
TRBJ1-4,TRBV6-1,few,ASGESGSRF
TRBJ2-7,TRBV29-1,NA,SVESGQGPYEQY
TRBJ2-5,TRBV23-1,once,ASSHGEVDQGSTETQY
TRBJ1-2,TRBV28,NA,ASSSPPTANYGYT
TRBJ1-6,TRBV5-8,NA,ASSSTRDRANSPLH
TRBJ1-4,TRBV30,NA,AWSVGGVKGEKLF
TRBJ2-7,TRBV4-1,NA,ASSQAFLAGVSYEQY
TRBJ2-3,TRBV10-3,NA,AISKLSTDTQY
TRBJ1-3,TRBV5-4,NA,ASSSGTGGMLAGNTIY
TRBJ2-7,TRBV6-1,few,ASSRIFGFSV
TRBJ2-1,TRBV11-3,NA,ASSPRMGDEQF
TRBJ2-7,TRBV11-1,NA,ASSFGQSGEQY
TRBJ1-2,TRBV11-2,NA,ASSLEGDREPNYGYT
TRBJ2-1,TRBV9,NA,ASSDRTSRVNNEQF
TRBJ1-1,TRBV2,NA,ASTRDSPAAEAF
TRBJ2-1,TRBV6-5,NA,ASSGGTWGNEQF
TRBJ2-5,TRBV18,few,ASSRDGVGPQY
TRBJ1-6,TRBV7-9,NA,ASSLLGTGKSPLH
TRBJ1-5,TRBV28,NA,ASSLPAGGRVNQPQH
TRBJ2-1,TRBV1,NA,TSSQDWWAVCEQF
TRBJ2-7,TRBV27,NA,ASSLGTGGHEQY
TRBJ2-5,TRBV5-1,NA,ASSLGVTGEGETQY
TRBJ2-1,TRBV27,NA,ASSSIGEVRDYPYNEQF
TRBJ2-1,TRBV4-1,NA,ASSQSTSGRGEQF
TRBJ2-1,TRBV7-3,NA,ASSLSPGVGRNEQF
TRBJ1-2,TRBV27,NA,ASSLNWDRFVDGYT
TRBJ2-3,TRBV2,NA,ASLIKPGLALSTDTQY
TRBJ2-5,TRBV10-3,NA,AISEAGRAQY
TRBJ2-3,TRBV4-1,NA,ASSPRIAGGDTQY
TRBJ1-2,TRBV2,NA,ASSEPQGAGGYT
TRBJ1-2,TRBV11-2,once,ASSLDAGTGVYGYT
TRBJ1-1,TRBV7-9,NA,ASSPSRGTGWAEAF
TRBJ1-5,TRBV4-1,NA,ASGQGTANQPQH
TRBJ1-1,TRBV6-5,NA,ASSYTRNTEAF
TRBJ2-5,TRBV2,NA,ASNRQGREETQY
TRBJ1-2,TRBV27,NA,ASSPRRGGDYGYT
TRBJ2-3,TRBV2,NA,ASLLAGASTDTQY
TRBJ2-4,TRBV7-9,NA,ASSREGRAKNSQY
TRBJ1-5,TRBV19,NA,ASRSGTVSNQPQH
TRBJ2-1,TRBV30,NA,AWSVGRDSGRRMRYNEQF
TRBJ1-2,TRBV10-3,once,AIGLSGYSNYGYT
TRBJ2-7,TRBV27,NA,ASSRQGAQLQY
TRBJ2-5,TRBV10-3,NA,AIRARPGLAGGNQGETQY
TRBJ1-4,TRBV5-1,NA,ASSGRGEKLF
TRBJ2-2,TRBV21-1,NA,ASSKVVGAGNTGELF
TRBJ2-2,TRBV9,NA,ASSVPEDKGFSTGELF
TRBJ1-3,TRBV6-5,NA,ASSRTGGIGNTIY